This TCR beta chain was sequenced in a study of blood T cell repertoires in COVID-19. About the study: The United States, Italy and Spain supplied acute and convalescent COVID-19 samples. T cells, B-cell-depleted T cells, or PBMCs provided the cDNA or gDNA that served as material.

Per germline, CDR1 MNHEY and CDR2 SMNVEV (reference sequence). The CDR3 totals 15 residues. V lost 1 base and J lost 0, with 4 bases in between. Source study methods: Scientists estimated how many nucleated cells there were by amplifying reference gene primers. Generated by immunoSEQ multiplex PCR, the TCRdb table keeps only in-frame clones and is missing some. The V and J calls and clone size come from that table; D and trimming were worked out from the DNA. The table has approximately 270,000 clones, 86% seen once. Sequencing was carried out using peripheral blood. The chain employs TRBV27 and TRBJ2-6; D gene unclear. The origin of this receptor is a middle-aged man with active or convalescent COVID-19. The DNA for the CDR3 is TGTGCCAGCAGTTTATGGCTCTCTGGGGCCAACGTCCTGACTTTC. It codes for CASSLWLSGANVLTF.